One and the same sample provided the 21 T cell receptor beta chains below, sequenced in a study of tumor-infiltrating lymphocytes in oesophageal squamous cell carcinoma. From the PCR reads, TCRdb called clonotypes with MiXCR, one entry per CDR3 protein. The sample lists 15,000 to 20,000 distinct CDR3 sequences, 44% occurring once. The specimen sequenced was blood. These TCRs come from a female donor with esophageal squamous cell carcinoma.

This clonotype has ten or more counts. This chain joins TRBV7-9 and TRBJ2-1; TRBD1 matches at 9 bases. V lost 4 bases and J lost 6; bases outside the gene matches: 13. The CDR3 consists of 17 residues. Germline lookup yields CDR1 SEHNR and CDR2 FQNEAQ (reference sequence). The CDR3 loop reads CASSSRTGTGTRNEQFF. CDR3 bases: TGTGCCAGCAGCTCCAGGACCGGGACAGGGACTCGCAATGAGCAGTTCTTC.

In this sample, this clonotype turned up many times. The chain combines TRBV7-3 with TRBJ2-1, with 10 positions matching TRBD2. The tail of the sequence fits TRBJ2-7 better, so the J call may be wrong. The CDR3 totals 15 residues. In germline, CDR1 is SGHTA, CDR2 FQGTGA. The CDR3 coding sequence is TGTGCCAGCAGCCGGGAGGGTAGCGGGGGGTACGAGCAGTACTTC. It encodes CASSREGSGGYEQYF.

On this clonotype: No conserved phenylalanine or tryptophan ends this CDR3, so it is likely a read error. The rearrangement uses TRBV12-3 or TRBV12-4 and TRBJ2-5; TRBD2 aligns across 12 bases. CDR3 length: 15 amino acids. J gave up 11 bases and V 4 bases, and 11 bases lay outside the gene matches. The CDR3: CASSWGLAGTDTQYL. CDR3 sequence (DNA): TGTGCCAGCAGTTGGGGACTAGCGGGCACAGATACGCAGTACTTA.

This clonotype ranks as medium-sized (0.01 to 0.1%). The chain recombines TRBV6-6 with TRBJ2-7; 8 nucleotides agree with TRBD2. CDR1 is MNHNY, CDR2 SVGAGI, per germline (reference sequence). The CDR3 consists of 13 residues. V lost 2 bases, J lost 5 bases, and 2 bases stayed unmatched. In DNA form, the CDR3 reads TGTGCCAGCAGTTACAGGACTAGCAACGAGCAGTACTTC. Amino acids: CASSYRTSNEQYF.

This clonotype was counted many times. The rearrangement joins TRBV11-2 to TRBJ2-7; D may be TRBD1 (5 bases). The CDR3 has 17 amino acids. V gave up 5 bases and J gave up 5 bases, with 25 bases separating them. The germline V gene encodes CDR1 SGHAT and CDR2 FQNNGV. The CDR3 bases are TGTGCCAGCAGCCCATTCAAGATACCACCAGGGCTCCACGAGCAGTACTTC. It translates to CASSPFKIPPGLHEQYF.

This clonotype came up many times. The chain combines TRBV18 with TRBJ2-5; D may be TRBD1 or TRBD2 (5 bases each). CDR3 length: 13 amino acids. V lost 5 bases and J 5 bases, leaving 12 bases between the germline ends. Per germline, CDR1 KGHSH and CDR2 LQKENI. CDR3 protein: CASSSWGSETQYF. The CDR3 DNA reads as TGTGCCAGCTCATCTTGGGGGAGCGAGACCCAGTACTTC.

This clonotype was seen repeatedly, ten times or more. The rearrangement joins TRBV27 to TRBJ2-1; TRBD1 aligns across 7 bases. Germline V gene data show CDR1 as MNHEY and CDR2 as SMNVEV (reference sequence). J lost 8 bases, V lost 5 bases, and 6 bases had no gene match. The CDR3 totals 13 residues. The CDR3 nucleotides are TGTGCCAGCAGTAGGACAGGCTCCTATGAGCAGTTCTTC. It yields the protein CASSRTGSYEQFF.

This clonotype was detected ten times or more. The V gene is TRBV19, the J gene TRBJ2-3; the D is unclear. Germline CDR1 reads LNHDA; CDR2 reads SQIVND (reference sequence). V was pared by 1 base and J by 3 bases, with 2 bases between. CDR3 length: 12 residues. In DNA, the CDR3 is TGTGCCAGTAGTATAGCGACAGATACGCAGTATTTT. Amino acid sequence: CASSIATDTQYF.

Details on this clonotype: The junction shows a germline mismatch at one end, possibly a read error. The chain couples TRBV7-8 to TRBJ1-1; possible D gene TRBD1, 6 bases. Germline CDR1 and CDR2: SGHVS and FQNEAQ. The CDR3 covers 14 residues. CDR3 nucleotides: TGTGCCAGCAGCTTAAACAGGGCTGCGAACGAGCAGTGCTTT. Protein: CASSLNRAANEQCF. Together with reference TRBV7-8 and TRBJ1-1, the CDR3 gives the full variable domain: GAGVSQSPRYKVAKRGQDVALRCDPISGHVSLFWYQQALGQGPEFLTYFQNEAQLDKSGLPSDRFFAERPEGSVSTLKIQRTQQEDSAVYLCASSLNRAANEQCFGQGTRLTVV.

The CDR3 region has the DNA TGTGCCAGCAGCGTAGGGCCGGGGGGCAGCTCCTACGAGCAGTACTTC. Amino acid sequence: CASSVGPGGSSYEQYF. The chain combines TRBV9 with TRBJ2-3; weak D call: TRBD2 (7 bases). The DNA matches TRBJ2-7 better at its end, which makes the J call doubtful. CDR1 and CDR2 (germline): SGDLS, YYNGEE. The CDR3 has 16 residues.

The rearrangement links TRBV5-1 to TRBJ2-7; TRBD1 might be the D (6 bases). The CDR3 runs to 14 residues. CDR1 SGHRS and CDR2 YFSETQ come from the germline V gene. The V and J ends lost 4 bases and 1 base respectively, with 12 bases between them. CDR3 sequence: CASSPIGQSYEQYF. The CDR3 DNA reads as TGCGCCAGCAGCCCAATAGGACAGTCCTACGAGCAGTACTTC.

The chain uses TRBV7-9 and TRBJ2-5; 14 nucleotides align to TRBD2. The J call could be wrong; TRBJ2-1 is a better fit for the DNA end. Germline CDR1 and CDR2: SEHNR and FQNEAQ (reference sequence). There are 15 residues in the CDR3. This CDR3 is CASSFGLAGGKEQFF. Written as DNA, the CDR3 is TGTGCCAGCAGCTTCGGACTAGCGGGAGGAAAGGAGCAGTTCTTC.

The genes are TRBV29-1 and TRBJ2-7; D unclear. Germline CDR1 SQVTM, CDR2 ANQGSEA. The CDR3 length is 12 residues. V lost 4 bases to trimming and J lost 0 bases, with 7 bases between them. CDR3 protein: CSVVETSYEQYF. The CDR3 region has the DNA TGCAGCGTTGTTGAAACCTCCTACGAGCAGTACTTC.

The chain couples TRBV7-9 to TRBJ2-6; weak D call: TRBD2 (8 bases). V lost 5 bases and J 3 bases, leaving 17 bases between the germline ends. Germline V gene lookup returns CDR1 SEHNR and CDR2 FQNEAQ (reference sequence). The CDR3 is 17 residues long. Written as DNA, the CDR3 is TGTGCCAGCAGCCGACAGGGACTAGGGCTTGGGGCCAACGTCCTGACTTTC. Translated: CASSRQGLGLGANVLTF.

This CDR3 reads CASRPRSGTPSYNEQFF. The CDR3 bases are TGTGCCAGCAGGCCACGGTCCGGGACTCCATCCTACAATGAGCAGTTCTTC. The chain employs TRBV7-6 and TRBJ2-1, with a weak D call TRBD2 (6 bases). The CDR3 is 17 amino acids. V was clipped by 6 bases and J by 1 base, with 19 bases between them. The V gene's germline CDR1 is SGHVS and CDR2 FNYEAQ.

By frequency in the sample, this clonotype is large (0.1 to 1%). The chain carries TRBV7-8 and TRBJ2-1; D may match TRBD1 or TRBD2 (5 bases each). The CDR3 extends over 16 amino acids. V lost 5 bases and J lost 0, with 14 bases in between. The germline V gene encodes CDR1 SGHVS and CDR2 FQNEAQ. In DNA form, the CDR3 reads TGTGCCAGCAGCCGGGACGGTCAGAGCTCCTACAATGAGCAGTTCTTC. Residues: CASSRDGQSSYNEQFF.

The chain couples TRBV6-1 to TRBJ2-3; 8 bases match TRBD2. J lost 6 bases, V lost 7 bases, and 6 bases had no gene match. The CDR3 is 13 amino acids. Germline loops: CDR1 MNHNS, CDR2 SASEGT. CDR3 loop: CASTAGGMDTQYF. The DNA of the CDR3 is TGTGCCAGCACGGCGGGGGGCATGGATACGCAGTATTTT.

V is TRBV6-8 and J is TRBJ2-7; either TRBD1 or TRBD2 may supply D (5 bases each). The CDR3 runs 13 residues. V was cut by 4 bases and J by 1 base, with 8 bases left in between. Germline V gene sequence: CDR1 MNHGY, CDR2 SAAAGT. The CDR3, as DNA: TGTGCCAGCAGTTGGGACCGATCCTACGAGCAGTACTTC. Its translation: CASSWDRSYEQYF.

The rearrangement uses TRBV7-3 and TRBJ2-7; either TRBD1 or TRBD2 may supply D (6 bases each). The J call may be faulty, since TRBJ2-4 better matches the DNA end. There are 14 residues in the CDR3. Per germline, CDR1 SGHTA and CDR2 FQGTGA. CDR3 region: CASSFEGGRGIQYF. In nucleotides, the CDR3 is TGTGCCAGCAGCTTTGAAGGGGGGCGGGGCATTCAGTACTTC.

This clonotype has at least ten counts. At one end, the junction sequence differs from germline, possibly due to a read error. The chain recombines TRBV6-1 with TRBJ2-4, with TRBD1 matching over 10 bases. This CDR3 has 15 amino acids. Germline lookup yields CDR1 MNHNS and CDR2 SASEGT. CDR3 sequence reads: CASRAGTGEDSPLHF. The CDR3 nucleotides are TGTGCCAGCAGGGCCGGGACAGGGGAGGATTCACCCCTCCACTTC.

The chain uses TRBV7-6 and TRBJ2-5; 13 bases fit TRBD2. CDR1 is SGHVS, CDR2 FNYEAQ, per germline. The CDR3 is 18 amino acids. Losses at the gene ends were 5 bases for V and 5 bases for J; bases not matched to a gene: 14. CDR3 nucleotides: TGTGCCAGCAGCCCCACCCTGGGGGGGACTAGCGGGACGGAGACCCAGTACTTC. Its translation is CASSPTLGGTSGTETQYF. Using reference TRBV7-6 and TRBJ2-5 for the parts outside the CDR3, the full variable domain is GAGVSQSPRYKVTKRGQDVALRCDPISGHVSLYWYRQALGQGPEFLTYFNYEAQQDKSGLPNDRFSAERPEGSISTLTIQRTEQRDSAMYRCASSPTLGGTSGTETQYFGPGTRLLVL.